This TCR beta chain was captured by sequencing in a study of T cell responses to AZD1222 COVID-19 vaccine. Repertoires were generated with immunoSEQ multiplex PCR, while TCRdb's copy carries only in-frame clones and drops some. The sample includes roughly 120,000 clones, about 90% seen only once; the top ten take around 10%. Note on this clone: Its antigen is not known.

Study-level points and caveats: Regions left unmutated in variants are reportedly the target of nearly half of spike-specific TCRs. There were vaccine-associated CD4 TCRs across spike, dominant at 160-218 and 743-854. Spike-specific TCRs gained breadth and depth after people received two AZD1222 doses. Females outnumbered males among donors, who were mostly white British; clonal diversity was possibly underestimated.

The CDR3 covers 17 residues. CDR1 and CDR2 (germline): SGHRS, YFSETQ. V dropped 2 bases and J dropped 0 bases, with 15 bases sitting between them. The sequence was obtained from an adult in good health. This chain joins TRBV5-1 and TRBJ2-1; D possibly corresponds to TRBD1 (8 bases). The specimen comprised peripheral blood, sampled on day 0 of AZD1222 vaccination. The CDR3 here is CASSLTTGGDSYNEQFF. In nucleotides, the CDR3 is TGCGCCAGCAGCTTAACAACAGGGGGGGACTCCTACAATGAGCAGTTCTTC.